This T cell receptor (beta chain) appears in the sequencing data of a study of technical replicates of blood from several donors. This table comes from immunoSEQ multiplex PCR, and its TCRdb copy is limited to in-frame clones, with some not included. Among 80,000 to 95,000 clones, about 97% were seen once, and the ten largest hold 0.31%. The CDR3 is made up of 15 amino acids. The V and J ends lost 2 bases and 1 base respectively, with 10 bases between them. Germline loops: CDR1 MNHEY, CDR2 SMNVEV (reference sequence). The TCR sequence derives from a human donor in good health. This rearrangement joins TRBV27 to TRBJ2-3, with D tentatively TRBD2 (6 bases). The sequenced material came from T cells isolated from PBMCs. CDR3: CASSLRRGRTDTQYF. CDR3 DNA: TGTGCCAGCAGTTTACGGCGGGGCCGCACAGATACGCAGTATTTT.